The source of this T cell receptor (beta chain) is a study of blood T cell repertoires in COVID-19. Study-level background: PBMCs, B-cell-depleted T cells, or T cells were the source of the cDNA or gDNA that made up the material.

Trimming at V came to 3 bases and at J to 1 base, leaving 4 bases not matched to a gene. There are 15 residues in the CDR3. Germline V gives CDR1 SGHTS, CDR2 YDEGEE. Data came from immunoSEQ multiplex PCR; TCRdb stores just in-frame clones and leaves some out. The table records 350,000 to 500,000 clones, approximately 90% of them present only once. The TCR comes from a man aged 18 to 29 with COVID-19, enrolled during active disease. The sample consisted of peripheral blood. The rearrangement joins TRBV5-8 to TRBJ1-5; 7 bases are a match to TRBD1. This chain's CDR3 is CASSSGQMSNQPQHF. The CDR3 DNA reads as TGTGCCAGCAGCTCGGGACAGATGAGCAATCAGCCCCAGCATTTT.